A selection of T cell receptor beta chains follows, all from one sample in a study of blood T cell repertoires in COVID-19. Clones were sequenced by immunoSEQ multiplex PCR, and TCRdb holds only the in-frame ones, with some missing. The sample has 370,000 or so clones; roughly 86% are singletons. Sequences were obtained from peripheral blood. All receptors derive from a human donor with acute or convalescent COVID-19. The donor label of this sample is uncertain. The CDR3 runs from the conserved cysteine through the conserved F or W. The D gene is left open where the match is weak. Size is omitted from some rows. Given values are once, few, many or a class for expanded clones.

v_gene: TRBV18; d_gene: TRBD1; abundance: once; j_gene: TRBJ2-7; CDR3nt: TGTGCCAGCTCACCAACACGGACAGGACAGACTGGGCAGTACTTC; CDR3aa: CASSPTRTGQTGQYF
v_gene: TRBV9; d_gene: -; abundance: -; j_gene: TRBJ2-1; CDR3nt: TGTGCCAGCAGCGTAACGTCCACCGGGACTCCCGTCAATGAGCAGTTCTTC; CDR3aa: CASSVTSTGTPVNEQFF
v_gene: TRBV28; d_gene: TRBD1; abundance: -; j_gene: TRBJ2-3; CDR3nt: TGTGCCAGCACCCTATCCGGGACAGGGTGGACAGATACGCAGTATTTT; CDR3aa: CASTLSGTGWTDTQYF
v_gene: TRBV6-5; d_gene: TRBD2; abundance: -; j_gene: TRBJ2-1; CDR3nt: TGTGCCAGCAGTTACGCCTGGACTAGCGGTCACAATGAGCAGTTCTTC; CDR3aa: CASSYAWTSGHNEQFF
v_gene: TRBV10-3; d_gene: -; abundance: -; j_gene: TRBJ1-3; CDR3nt: TGTGCCACCGGGGAGGTGGGCTCCATATATTTT; CDR3aa: CATGEVGSIYF
v_gene: TRBV29-1; d_gene: -; abundance: few; j_gene: TRBJ1-2; CDR3nt: TGCAGCGTTGCGGGGTTCAGCTATGGCTACACCTTC; CDR3aa: CSVAGFSYGYTF
v_gene: TRBV27; d_gene: -; abundance: -; j_gene: TRBJ2-7; CDR3nt: TGTGCCAGCAAAAACGACAGGAGCTCCTACGAGCAGTACTTC; CDR3aa: CASKNDRSSYEQYF
v_gene: TRBV11-1; d_gene: TRBD2; abundance: -; j_gene: TRBJ2-7; CDR3nt: TGTGCCAGCAGCTTAGTAAGCGGGAGACCGCCCTACGAGCAGTACTTC; CDR3aa: CASSLVSGRPPYEQYF
v_gene: TRBV5-6; d_gene: TRBD1; abundance: -; j_gene: TRBJ1-1; CDR3nt: TGTGCCAGCAGCTTTTTGGACAGGGAAACTGAAGCTTTCTTT; CDR3aa: CASSFLDRETEAFF
v_gene: TRBV10-3; d_gene: TRBD1; abundance: -; j_gene: TRBJ2-2; CDR3nt: TGTGCCATCAGTTCTCGGGACAGACCGAACACCGGGGAGCTGTTTTTT; CDR3aa: CAISSRDRPNTGELFF
v_gene: TRBV5-1; d_gene: -; abundance: -; j_gene: TRBJ1-1; CDR3nt: TGCGCCAGCAGCTTGTTTCAGGGTGTTGAAGCTTTCTTT; CDR3aa: CASSLFQGVEAFF
v_gene: TRBV7-9; d_gene: TRBD1; abundance: once; j_gene: TRBJ2-5; CDR3nt: TGTGCCAGCAGCAGCAGGACAGGGGAAGAGACCCAGTACTTC; CDR3aa: CASSSRTGEETQYF
v_gene: TRBV6-6; d_gene: -; abundance: -; j_gene: TRBJ1-6; CDR3nt: TGTGCCAGCAGTTCGCAGGGATATAATTCACCCCTCCACTTT; CDR3aa: CASSSQGYNSPLHF
v_gene: TRBV20-1; d_gene: TRBD2; abundance: -; j_gene: TRBJ2-7; CDR3nt: TGCAGTGCTAGTCCCGCTAGCGGGAGTAACGAGCAGTACTTC; CDR3aa: CSASPASGSNEQYF
v_gene: TRBV12-3/TRBV12-4; d_gene: -; abundance: -; j_gene: TRBJ1-4; CDR3nt: TGTGCCAGCAGTTTCGGAGTAAGGGAAAAACTGTTTTTT; CDR3aa: CASSFGVREKLFF
v_gene: TRBV25-1; d_gene: TRBD1; abundance: -; j_gene: TRBJ2-1; CDR3nt: TGTGCCAGCAGTGACCAAGGGACAGCCTACAATGAGCAGTTCTTC; CDR3aa: CASSDQGTAYNEQFF
v_gene: TRBV6-6; d_gene: -; abundance: few; j_gene: TRBJ1-1; CDR3nt: TGTGCCAGCAGTTATCCGCGGGAAAAAGCTTTCTTT; CDR3aa: CASSYPREKAFF
v_gene: TRBV29-1; d_gene: TRBD1; abundance: -; j_gene: TRBJ1-1; CDR3nt: TGCAGCACGGACAGGGTAGACACTGAAGCTTTCTTT; CDR3aa: CSTDRVDTEAFF
v_gene: TRBV18; d_gene: TRBD1; abundance: -; j_gene: TRBJ2-7; CDR3nt: TGTGCCAGCTCACCCGACAGGGTCGCTCGCGAGCAGTACTTC; CDR3aa: CASSPDRVAREQYF
v_gene: TRBV3-1/TRBV3-2; d_gene: -; abundance: -; j_gene: TRBJ2-2; CDR3nt: TGTGCCAGCAGCCGGCGCGGGCGGAGCACCGGGGAGCTGTTTTTT; CDR3aa: CASSRRGRSTGELFF
v_gene: TRBV12-3/TRBV12-4; d_gene: -; abundance: -; j_gene: TRBJ2-1; CDR3nt: TGTGCCAGCACACTAAGGCGGGTGGGCGAGCAGTTCTTC; CDR3aa: CASTLRRVGEQFF
v_gene: TRBV28; d_gene: -; abundance: -; j_gene: TRBJ1-3; CDR3nt: TGTGCCAGCAGTTTTCCAGGGTCTGGAAACACCATATATTTT; CDR3aa: CASSFPGSGNTIYF
v_gene: TRBV6-5; d_gene: -; abundance: -; j_gene: TRBJ1-1; CDR3nt: TGTGCCAGCAGAATACAGGGCGGATTCACTGAAGCTTTCTTT; CDR3aa: CASRIQGGFTEAFF
v_gene: TRBV5-6; d_gene: -; abundance: -; j_gene: TRBJ2-2; CDR3nt: TGTGCCAGCAGCTTTCTCTCAGGGGTCCGGAACACCGGGGAGCTGTTTTTT; CDR3aa: CASSFLSGVRNTGELFF
v_gene: TRBV2; d_gene: -; abundance: -; j_gene: TRBJ1-5; CDR3nt: TGTGCCAGCAGTGTTACAGGATATGGCAATCAGCCCCAGCATTTT; CDR3aa: CASSVTGYGNQPQHF
v_gene: TRBV6-6; d_gene: TRBD1; abundance: -; j_gene: TRBJ1-5; CDR3nt: TGTGCCAGCAGCAAAGGACAGGGGGAAGCTCAGCCCCAGCATTTT; CDR3aa: CASSKGQGEAQPQHF
v_gene: TRBV15; d_gene: -; abundance: -; j_gene: TRBJ1-3; CDR3nt: TGTGCCACCAGCAGAGGGCGGGGGGACTCTGGAAACACCATATATTTT; CDR3aa: CATSRGRGDSGNTIYF
v_gene: TRBV6-5; d_gene: -; abundance: -; j_gene: TRBJ2-7; CDR3nt: TGTGCCAGCAGTTACCTGGACAGCAACGAGCAGTACTTC; CDR3aa: CASSYLDSNEQYF
v_gene: TRBV5-5; d_gene: -; abundance: -; j_gene: TRBJ1-2; CDR3nt: TGTGCCAGCAGCTTGGATCAGGCCAACTATGGCTACACCTTC; CDR3aa: CASSLDQANYGYTF
v_gene: TRBV21-1; d_gene: -; abundance: -; j_gene: TRBJ1-2; CDR3nt: TGTGCCAGCACCGTCTATGGCTACACCTTC; CDR3aa: CASTVYGYTF
v_gene: TRBV18; d_gene: TRBD2; abundance: -; j_gene: TRBJ2-7; CDR3nt: TGTGCCAGCTCACTAGGGACTAGCGGAGTTCGCGAGCAGTACTTC; CDR3aa: CASSLGTSGVREQYF
v_gene: TRBV18; d_gene: -; abundance: -; j_gene: TRBJ2-1; CDR3nt: TGTGCCAGCTCACCAGATATACAGGGAAATGAGCAGTTCTTC; CDR3aa: CASSPDIQGNEQFF
v_gene: TRBV28; d_gene: -; abundance: -; j_gene: TRBJ1-1; CDR3nt: TGTGCCAGCAGTTTACCCAGGGTAAACACTGAAGCTTTCTTT; CDR3aa: CASSLPRVNTEAFF
v_gene: TRBV7-8; d_gene: TRBD2; abundance: -; j_gene: TRBJ2-2; CDR3nt: TGTGCCAGCAGCCAGATTGGGGGACTAGCGGGAGGGCCGAAGGGTACCGGGGAGCTGTTTTTT; CDR3aa: CASSQIGGLAGGPKGTGELFF